The 18 T cell receptor beta chains in this list originate from one sample, sequenced in a study of technical replicates of blood from a few donors. Produced via immunoSEQ multiplex PCR; TCRdb's table is partial and in-frame only. The sample has fewer than 90,000 clones; about nine tenths are singletons. What was sequenced was T cells isolated from PBMCs. The receptors were gathered from a human donor in good health.

V gene TRBV7-2 combines with J gene TRBJ1-1; TRBD1 might be the D (5 bases). The CDR3 consists of 14 residues. The germline V gene encodes CDR1 SGHTA and CDR2 FQGNSA. V lost 3 bases to trimming and J lost 5 bases, with 13 bases between them. The chain's CDR3 is CASSFFDRPTEAFF. CDR3 nucleotide sequence: TGTGCCAGCAGCTTCTTTGACAGACCAACTGAAGCTTTCTTT.

The chain uses TRBV6-5 and TRBJ2-5; 7 positions agree with TRBD1. The CDR3 extends over 16 amino acids. Germline loops: CDR1 MNHEY, CDR2 SVGAGI. Trimming removed 1 base from V and 1 base from J; junction bases left unmatched: 6. CDR3 sequence reads: CASSYWGTETQETQYF. DNA for the CDR3: TGTGCCAGCAGTTACTGGGGGACAGAAACCCAAGAGACCCAGTACTTC.

The rearrangement uses TRBV2 and TRBJ2-5; 8 positions match TRBD2. The V segment lost 4 bases and the J segment 5 bases; nucleotides outside the gene matches: 6. Germline loops: CDR1 SNHLY, CDR2 FYNNEI. The CDR3 runs to 14 residues. Written as DNA, the CDR3 is TGTGCCAGCAGTGGTTGGCGGGAGGTTGAGACCCAGTACTTC. Translating gives CASSGWREVETQYF.

V and J are TRBV4-3 and TRBJ2-1, with D possibly TRBD1 on 6 matching bases. The CDR3 totals 16 residues. Germline V gene sequence: CDR1 LGHNA, CDR2 YSLEER. Trimming left V 4 bases short and J 0 bases short, with 13 bases between. CDR3 nucleotide sequence: TGCGCCAGCAGCCTTAGGACAGAGAGCTCCTACAATGAGCAGTTCTTC. Translating gives CASSLRTESSYNEQFF.

V is TRBV18 and J is TRBJ2-7; 9 bases agree with TRBD1. The germline V gene has CDR1 KGHSH and CDR2 LQKENI. The CDR3 is made up of 14 amino acids. V was clipped by 3 bases and J by 4 bases; unmatched bases: 4. The CDR3 region is CASSPGQGEYEQYF. The CDR3, as DNA: TGTGCCAGCTCACCGGGACAGGGCGAGTACGAGCAGTACTTC.

This clone was observed a single time. The rearrangement joins TRBV6-5 to TRBJ1-1, with 7 bases fitting TRBD1. This CDR3 region has 13 residues. Germline lookup yields CDR1 MNHEY and CDR2 SVGAGI. J was trimmed by 6 bases and V by 5 bases; bases with no gene match: 6. The CDR3 region is CASSRGRGSEAFF. CDR3 sequence (DNA): TGTGCCAGCAGTAGGGGGCGCGGGTCTGAAGCTTTCTTT.

This chain joins TRBV11-3 and TRBJ1-1; D may be TRBD1 (5 bases). The CDR3 consists of 17 residues. CDR1 and CDR2 from the germline V gene are SGHNT and YENEEA. V was clipped by 1 base and J by 1 base, with 16 bases between them. The CDR3 sequence: CASSLAVMGDSNTEAFF. CDR3 bases: TGTGCCAGCAGCTTAGCCGTCATGGGGGACTCGAACACTGAAGCTTTCTTT.

This clone was recorded once. The chain joins TRBV5-6 to TRBJ1-2; D not resolved. This CDR3 is built from 14 residues. CDR1 and CDR2 from the germline V gene are SGHDT and YYEEEE. Trimming shortened V by 0 bases and J by 4 bases, and 10 bases separated the two germline ends. The CDR3 loop is CASSLGPGAYGYTF. For the CDR3, the DNA is TGTGCCAGCAGCTTGGGGCCGGGAGCCTATGGCTACACCTTC.

The V and J genes are TRBV7-2 and TRBJ2-1, with D possibly being TRBD2 (5 bases). With 2 bases removed from V and 9 bases from J, the gap between germline ends came to 8 bases. CDR3 size: 12 residues. The germline gives CDR1 SGHTA, CDR2 FQGNSA. The CDR3 protein is CASSLPGVEQFF. The CDR3 region has the DNA TGTGCCAGCAGCTTACCCGGGGTTGAGCAGTTCTTC.

The chain combines TRBV11-3 with TRBJ1-2; D call uncertain. There are 11 residues in the CDR3. CDR1 SGHNT and CDR2 YENEEA come from the germline V gene. Deletions cut 3 bases from V and 7 bases from J, with 6 bases between. For the CDR3, the DNA is TGTGCCAGCAGCTTTCAGGCTGGCTACACCTTC. It yields the protein CASSFQAGYTF. Looking up the rest from reference TRBV11-3 and TRBJ1-2 gives the full variable domain: EAGVVQSPRYKIIEKKQPVAFWCNPISGHNTLYWYLQNLGQGPELLIRYENEEAVDDSQLPKDRFSAERLKGVDSTLKIQPAELGDSAVYLCASSFQAGYTFGSGTRLTVV.

This clone was picked up one time. This chain uses TRBV15 with TRBJ2-7, with 11 nucleotides matching TRBD2. The CDR3 has 18 residues. After removal of 2 bases from V and 4 bases from J, the junction contained 13 bases not matched to a gene. Germline CDR1 and CDR2: LNHNV and YYDKDF (reference sequence). Written as DNA, the CDR3 is TGTGCCACCAGCAGACTAACCGGGACTAGCGGTACCCTATACGAGCAGTACTTC. The encoded protein is CATSRLTGTSGTLYEQYF. Supplemented by reference TRBV15 and TRBJ2-7, the full variable domain reads DAMVIQNPRYQVTQFGKPVTLSCSQTLNHNVMYWYQQKSSQAPKLLFHYYDKDFNNEADTPDNFQSRRPNTSFCFLDIRSPGLGDTAMYLCATSRLTGTSGTLYEQYFGPGTRLTVT.

The gene calls are TRBV28 and TRBJ2-7, with D unclear. Per the germline V gene, CDR1 is MDHEN and CDR2 is SYDVKM. Trimming took off 4 bases at V and 5 bases at J, with 9 bases between the two ends. This CDR3 is 12 amino acids long. In DNA form, the CDR3 reads TGTGCCAGCAGTTCGACACTTGACGAGCAGTACTTC. Translated: CASSSTLDEQYF.

J is TRBJ2-7 and V is TRBV7-8; the match to TRBD1 covers 9 bases. Unmatched junction bases numbered 13, after V lost 2 bases and J lost 5 bases. This CDR3 has 17 residues. From germline, CDR1 is SGHVS and CDR2 FQNEAQ. The DNA of the CDR3 is TGTGCCAGCAGCTTACTACTAGTAGGGACAGGGAGGAACGAGCAGTACTTC. Translated, it gives CASSLLLVGTGRNEQYF.

This clone has a handful of counts. This chain links TRBV4-2 with TRBJ2-1; 12 bases fit TRBD2. After removal of 0 bases from V and 4 bases from J, the junction contained 1 base not matched to a gene. The V gene's germline CDR1 is LGHNA and CDR2 YNFKEQ. CDR3 size: 16 residues. DNA for the CDR3: TGTGCCAGCAGCCAAGATGGGACTAGCGGGTACAATGAGCAGTTCTTC. Its translation is CASSQDGTSGYNEQFF.

The gene calls are TRBV18 and TRBJ1-3; D remains unclear. Germline loops: CDR1 KGHSH, CDR2 LQKENI. Trimming stripped 9 bases from V and 2 bases from J, with 14 bases between. The CDR3 runs to 14 residues. The CDR3 nucleotides are TGTGCCAGTGAAAATAGCCTTACTGGAAACACCATATATTTT. Protein: CASENSLTGNTIYF.

V gene TRBV30 combines with J gene TRBJ2-5; D possibly corresponds to TRBD2 (6 bases). This CDR3 is built from 13 residues. Between the trimmed V and J ends, which lost 0 bases and 4 bases, there was a span of 9 bases. Germline V gene data show CDR1 as GTSNPN and CDR2 as SVGIG (reference sequence). DNA of the CDR3: TGTGCCTGGAGTGTAAACGGGGGAGAGACCCAGTACTTC. This codes for CAWSVNGGETQYF.

The table lists this clone with a few counts. This sequence joins TRBV5-1 and TRBJ2-5; D is unclear. The CDR3 has 13 residues. Trimming shortened V by 1 base and J by 3 bases, and 7 bases separated the two germline ends. Germline CDR1 reads SGHRS; CDR2 reads YFSETQ. CDR3 nucleotide sequence: TGCGCCAGCAGCTTGATCCCAGAAGAGACCCAGTACTTC. Translating gives CASSLIPEETQYF.

CDR3 sequence: CASRDMGHEAFF. CDR3 nucleotides: TGTGCCAGCAGGGACATGGGGCATGAAGCTTTCTTT. The rearrangement joins TRBV28 to TRBJ1-1; perhaps TRBD1 as D (5 bases). This CDR3 is 12 amino acids long. Germline CDR1 and CDR2: MDHEN and SYDVKM. Trimming left V 6 bases short and J 7 bases short, with 12 bases between.